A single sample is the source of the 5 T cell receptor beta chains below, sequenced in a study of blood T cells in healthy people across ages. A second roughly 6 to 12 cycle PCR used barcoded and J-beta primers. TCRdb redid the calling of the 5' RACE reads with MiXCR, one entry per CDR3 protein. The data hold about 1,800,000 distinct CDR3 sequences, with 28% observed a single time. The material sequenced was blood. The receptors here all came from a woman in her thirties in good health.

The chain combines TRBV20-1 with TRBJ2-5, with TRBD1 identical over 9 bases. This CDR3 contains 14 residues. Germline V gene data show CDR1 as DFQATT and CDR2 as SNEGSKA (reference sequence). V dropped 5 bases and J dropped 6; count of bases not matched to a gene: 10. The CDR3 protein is CSASRQGGLKTQYF. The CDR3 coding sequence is TGCAGTGCTTCTAGACAGGGGGGGTTGAAGACCCAGTACTTC.

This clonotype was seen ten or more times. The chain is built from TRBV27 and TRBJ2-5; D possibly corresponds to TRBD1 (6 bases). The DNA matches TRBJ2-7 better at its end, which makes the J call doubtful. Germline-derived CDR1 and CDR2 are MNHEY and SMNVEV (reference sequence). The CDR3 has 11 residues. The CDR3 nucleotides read TGTGCCAGCAGTTGGGGGCACGAGCAGTACTTC. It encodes CASSWGHEQYF.

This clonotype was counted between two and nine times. DNA of the CDR3: TGCAGCGTCGCCGGGAGAACGAACACTGAAGCTTTCTTT. It yields the protein CSVAGRTNTEAFF. The genes are TRBV29-1 and TRBJ1-1, with D unresolved. Per germline, CDR1 SQVTM and CDR2 ANQGSEA. CDR3 length: 13 amino acids. V lost 6 bases and J 1 base, leaving 12 bases between the germline ends.

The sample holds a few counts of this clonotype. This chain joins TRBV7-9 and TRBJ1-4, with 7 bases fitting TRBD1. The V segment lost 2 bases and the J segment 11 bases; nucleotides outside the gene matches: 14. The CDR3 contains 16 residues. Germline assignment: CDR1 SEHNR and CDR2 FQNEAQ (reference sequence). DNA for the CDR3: TGTGCCAGCAGCTTATCTACCCCGACAGGGTTAGATAAACTGTTTTTT. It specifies CASSLSTPTGLDKLFF.

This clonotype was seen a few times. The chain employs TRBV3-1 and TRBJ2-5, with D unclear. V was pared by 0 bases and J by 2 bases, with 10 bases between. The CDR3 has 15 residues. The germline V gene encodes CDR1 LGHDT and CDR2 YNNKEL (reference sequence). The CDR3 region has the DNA TGTGCCAGCAGCCAAGATCGAGATATACAAGAGACCCAGTACTTC. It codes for CASSQDRDIQETQYF.